The entry below describes one T cell receptor (beta chain). Enrollees, roughly 18 to 89 years old, lived in 24 US areas. This sample is drawn from a study of blood T cell repertoires in COVID-19. About the research overall: Donors in the United States, Italy and Spain gave samples during acute or convalescent COVID-19. Sources were T cells, B-cell-depleted T cells, or PBMCs; the material itself was cDNA or gDNA.

The J segment lost 3 bases and the V segment lost 3 bases, leaving 4 bases of the junction unmatched. Germline loops: CDR1 SQVTM, CDR2 ANQGSEA. The CDR3 extends over 13 amino acids. Assay used: immunoSEQ multiplex PCR; TCRdb lists only in-frame clones, some missing. The table has 150,000 to 200,000 clones, about 88% seen once; the top ten hold around 1.3%. This sequence originates from a human donor with acute COVID-19. The donor label of this sample is uncertain. V is TRBV29-1 and J is TRBJ1-2, with 7 bases fitting TRBD1. Sequencing used PBMCs or T cells enriched from blood (not recorded which). CDR3 amino acids: CSVEGTDDYGYTF. The CDR3 DNA is TGCAGCGTTGAGGGGACAGACGACTATGGCTACACCTTC.